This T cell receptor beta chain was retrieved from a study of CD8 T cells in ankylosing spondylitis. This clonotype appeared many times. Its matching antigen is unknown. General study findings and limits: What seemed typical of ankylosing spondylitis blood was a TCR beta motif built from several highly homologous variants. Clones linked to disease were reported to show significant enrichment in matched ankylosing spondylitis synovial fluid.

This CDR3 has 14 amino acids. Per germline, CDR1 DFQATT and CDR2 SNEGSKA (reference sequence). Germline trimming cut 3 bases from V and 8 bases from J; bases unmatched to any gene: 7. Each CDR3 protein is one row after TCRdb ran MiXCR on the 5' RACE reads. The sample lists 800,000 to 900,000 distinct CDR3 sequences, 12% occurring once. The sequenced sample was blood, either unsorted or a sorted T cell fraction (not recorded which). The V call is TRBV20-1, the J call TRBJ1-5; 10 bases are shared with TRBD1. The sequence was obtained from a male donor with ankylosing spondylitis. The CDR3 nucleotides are TGCAGTGCTAGTCAGGGACAGGGGAGTAAGCCCCAGCATTTT. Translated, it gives CSASQGQGSKPQHF.